The T cell receptor beta chain under discussion was sequenced for a study of shared clonotypes between healthy human individuals. Method: immunoSEQ multiplex PCR; TCRdb's copy keeps in-frame clones and lacks some. The repertoire consists of about 1.5 million clones, with 95% to 99% occurring once and the leading ten covering about 0.42%. Notes on this clone: No antigen is known for it. The junction departs from germline at one end; a sequencing error may be responsible.

The split of CD4+ cells yielded CD45RA+ naive and CD45RA-negative memory subsets. General observations from the study: Rarefaction showed that sequencing of sorted subsets was incomplete (despite large depth).

This CDR3 has 11 residues. Germline lookup yields CDR1 SGHAT and CDR2 FQNNGV. The chain uses TRBV11-2 and TRBJ2-1; D remains ambiguous. This receptor was obtained from a man aged 30 to 39 in good health. Sequences were obtained from naive CD4+ T cells sorted from blood. Subset in this sample: CD45RA+ positively selected. The CDR3 region is CASSSYSEQFF. CDR3 in DNA: TGTGCCAGCAGCTCGTACAGTGAGCAGTTCTTC. Variable domain in full (rest from reference TRBV11-2 and TRBJ2-1): EAGVAQSPRYKIIEKRQSVAFWCNPISGHATLYWYQQILGQGPKLLIQFQNNGVVDDSQLPKDRFSAERLKGVDSTLKIQPAKLEDSAVYLCASSSYSEQFFGPGTRLTVL.